This T cell receptor (beta chain) was sequenced during a study of T cell repertoires in cytomegalovirus infection. This clonotype was seen more than once but under ten times. Each CDR3 protein is one row after TCRdb ran MiXCR on the reads. In the table there are around 440,000 distinct CDR3 sequences, around 11% of which are singletons. The sequenced material came from PBMCs. The clonotype was recovered from a human donor in good health (CMV status not recorded). Some clones in this sample may be carry-over from other donors' samples.

The CDR3 bases are TGCGCCAGCAGCCTTGGGACTAGCGGGGGGACCTACGAGCAGTACTTC. Its translation: CASSLGTSGGTYEQYF. The genes are TRBV5-1 and TRBJ2-7, with 15 nucleotides matching TRBD2. This CDR3 is 16 amino acids long. Germline V gene sequence: CDR1 SGHRS, CDR2 YFSETQ. V lost 4 bases to trimming and J lost 2 bases; unmatched junction nucleotides: 4.